This T cell receptor beta chain is from a study of T-cell memory formation after mild COVID-19. Germline CDR1 is MNHEY and CDR2 is SVGAGI. This CDR3 spans 15 amino acids. V gave up 0 bases and J gave up 3 bases, with 8 bases separating them. Overall study findings and caveats: CD4+ bias marked clones expanding day 15 to 37, unlike balanced contracting clones. The second-wave clones peaking on day 37 were not confirmed as SARS-CoV-2-specific.

Employing constant-segment primers, 5'RACE generated TCR alpha and TCR beta cDNA libraries bearing sample barcodes and UMIs. Using its own MiXCR run on the 5' RACE reads, TCRdb lists one record per CDR3 protein. The table includes 300,000 to 350,000 distinct CDR3 sequences, approximately 13% detected once. Turning to this clonotype: Antigen unknown.

Source material: PBMCs or a T cell subset sorted from them (not recorded which). This sequence joins TRBV6-5 and TRBJ2-2, with D unresolved. The sequence derives from a man aged 18 to 29 who had mild COVID-19 (a few samples of this study predate the infection). Cell type and time point are not known. The CDR3 region is CASSYSSPDTGELFF. CDR3 DNA sequence: TGTGCCAGCAGTTACTCGAGTCCCGACACCGGGGAGCTGTTTTTT.